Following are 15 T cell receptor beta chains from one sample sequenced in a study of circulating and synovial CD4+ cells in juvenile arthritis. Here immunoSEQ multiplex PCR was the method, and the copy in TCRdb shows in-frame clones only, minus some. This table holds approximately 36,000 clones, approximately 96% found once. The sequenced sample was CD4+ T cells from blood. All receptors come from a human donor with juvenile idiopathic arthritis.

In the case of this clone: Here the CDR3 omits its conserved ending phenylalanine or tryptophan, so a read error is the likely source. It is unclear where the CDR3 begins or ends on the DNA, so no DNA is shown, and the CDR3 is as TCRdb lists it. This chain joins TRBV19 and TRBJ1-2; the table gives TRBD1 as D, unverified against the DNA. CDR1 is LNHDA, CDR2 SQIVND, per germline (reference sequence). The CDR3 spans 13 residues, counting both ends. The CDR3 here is CASGWAGLAPLDL.

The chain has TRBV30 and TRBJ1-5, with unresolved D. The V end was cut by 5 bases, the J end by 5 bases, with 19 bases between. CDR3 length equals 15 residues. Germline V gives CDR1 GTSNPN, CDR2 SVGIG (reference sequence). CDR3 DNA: TGTGCCTGGGCCGGGAAGCCCCAAATCGATCAGCCCCAGCATTTT. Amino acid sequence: CAWAGKPQIDQPQHF.

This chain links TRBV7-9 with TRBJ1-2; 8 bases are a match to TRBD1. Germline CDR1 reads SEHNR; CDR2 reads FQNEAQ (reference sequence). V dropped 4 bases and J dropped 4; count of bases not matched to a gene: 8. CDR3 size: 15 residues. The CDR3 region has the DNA TGTGCCAGCAGCTCCCCAGGGGGCTCGGGCTATGGCTACACCTTC. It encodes CASSSPGGSGYGYTF.

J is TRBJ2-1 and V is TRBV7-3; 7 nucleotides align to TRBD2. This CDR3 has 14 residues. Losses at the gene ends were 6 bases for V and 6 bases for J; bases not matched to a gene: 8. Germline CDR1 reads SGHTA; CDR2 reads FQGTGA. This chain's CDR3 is CASSPGGGPNEQFF. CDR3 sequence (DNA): TGTGCCAGCAGTCCAGGCGGGGGTCCCAATGAGCAGTTCTTC.

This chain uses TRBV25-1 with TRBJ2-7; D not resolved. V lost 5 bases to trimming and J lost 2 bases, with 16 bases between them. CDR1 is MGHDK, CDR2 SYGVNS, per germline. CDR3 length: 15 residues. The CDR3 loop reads CASSQDVRLPYEQYF. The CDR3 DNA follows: TGTGCCAGCAGTCAAGACGTCCGACTGCCCTACGAGCAGTACTTC.

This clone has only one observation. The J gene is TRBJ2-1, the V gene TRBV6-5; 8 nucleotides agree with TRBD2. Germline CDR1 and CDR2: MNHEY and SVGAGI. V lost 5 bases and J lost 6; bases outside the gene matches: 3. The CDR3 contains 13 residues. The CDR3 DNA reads TGTGCCAGCAGTGACACTAGCGGCAATGAGCAGTTCTTC. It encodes CASSDTSGNEQFF.

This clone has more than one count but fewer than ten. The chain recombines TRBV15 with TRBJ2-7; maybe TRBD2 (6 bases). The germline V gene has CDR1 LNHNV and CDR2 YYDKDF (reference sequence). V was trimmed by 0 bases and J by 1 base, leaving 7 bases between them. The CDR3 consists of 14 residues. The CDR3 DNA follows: TGTGCCACCAGCAGAGATAGCGGTTCCTACGAGCAGTACTTC. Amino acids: CATSRDSGSYEQYF.

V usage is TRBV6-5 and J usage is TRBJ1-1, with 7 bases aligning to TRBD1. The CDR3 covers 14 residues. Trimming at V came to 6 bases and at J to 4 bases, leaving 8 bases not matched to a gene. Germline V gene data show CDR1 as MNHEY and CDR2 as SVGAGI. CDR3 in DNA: TGTGCCAGCAGGCTACTGACAGGGAGCACTGAAGCTTTCTTT. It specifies CASRLLTGSTEAFF.

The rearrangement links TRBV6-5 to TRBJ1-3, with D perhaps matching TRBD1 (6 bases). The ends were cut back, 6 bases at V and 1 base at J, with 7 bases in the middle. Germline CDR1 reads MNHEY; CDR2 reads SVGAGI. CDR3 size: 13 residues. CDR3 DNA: TGTGCCAGCAGCGACAGGTCTGGAAACACCATATATTTT. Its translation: CASSDRSGNTIYF.

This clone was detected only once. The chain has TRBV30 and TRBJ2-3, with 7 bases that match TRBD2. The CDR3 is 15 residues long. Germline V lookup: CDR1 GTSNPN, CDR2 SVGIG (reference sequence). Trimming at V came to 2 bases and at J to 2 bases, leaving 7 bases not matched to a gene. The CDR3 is CAWSRIAGNTDTQYF. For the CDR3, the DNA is TGTGCCTGGAGTCGTATAGCGGGCAACACAGATACGCAGTATTTT.

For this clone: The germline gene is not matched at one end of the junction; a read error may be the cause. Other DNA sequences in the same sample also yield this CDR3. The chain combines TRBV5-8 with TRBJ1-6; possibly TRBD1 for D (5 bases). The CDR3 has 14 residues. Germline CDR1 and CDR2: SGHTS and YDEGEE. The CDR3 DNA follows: TGTGCCAGCAGCCTAGGGGAGGGGAATTCCCCCCTCCACTTT. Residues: CASSLGEGNSPLHF.

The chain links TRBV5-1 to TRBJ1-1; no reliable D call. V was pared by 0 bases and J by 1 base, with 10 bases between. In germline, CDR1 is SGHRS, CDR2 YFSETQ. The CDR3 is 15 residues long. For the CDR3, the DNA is TGCGCCAGCAGCTTGGCGAAAGGGAGGAACACTGAAGCTTTCTTT. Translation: CASSLAKGRNTEAFF.

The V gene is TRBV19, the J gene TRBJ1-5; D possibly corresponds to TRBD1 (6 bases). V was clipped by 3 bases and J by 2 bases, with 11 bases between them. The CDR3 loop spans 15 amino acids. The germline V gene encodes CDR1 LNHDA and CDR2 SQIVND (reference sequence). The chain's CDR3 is CASSIAGGGNQPQHF. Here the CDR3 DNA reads TGTGCCAGTAGTATTGCGGGGGGCGGCAATCAGCCCCAGCATTTT.

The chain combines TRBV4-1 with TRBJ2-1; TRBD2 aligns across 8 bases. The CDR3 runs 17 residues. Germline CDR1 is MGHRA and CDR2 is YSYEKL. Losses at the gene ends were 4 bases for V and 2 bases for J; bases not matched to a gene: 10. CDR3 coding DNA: TGCGCCAGCAGCCGACCACCAGGTAGCGGGACCTACAATGAGCAGTTCTTC. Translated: CASSRPPGSGTYNEQFF.

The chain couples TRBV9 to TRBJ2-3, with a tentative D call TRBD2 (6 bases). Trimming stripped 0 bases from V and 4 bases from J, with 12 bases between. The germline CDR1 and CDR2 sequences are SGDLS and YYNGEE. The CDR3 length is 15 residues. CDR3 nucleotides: TGTGCCAGCAGCGTAGCGGGGGAGTCGCCAGATACGCAGTATTTT. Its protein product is CASSVAGESPDTQYF.